Listed below are T cell receptor beta chains from one sample, sequenced in a study of blood T cell repertoires in COVID-19. TCRdb keeps only in-frame clones here, not all; method: immunoSEQ multiplex PCR. Counted here are a few hundred thousand clones, 70% to 90% occurring once; the ten biggest clones make up approximately 2%. Sequencing input: peripheral blood. All receptors come from a man aged 30 to 45 with active or convalescent COVID-19. Both conserved end residues are part of each CDR3. The order of the fields is clone size, V gene, J gene, D gene, CDR3 DNA, CDR3 protein. D genes are given only for firm matches. A row's size may be missing; if present it is once, few, many or a size class.

>NA|TRBV5-1|TRBJ2-7|NA
TGCGCCAGCAGCTCCGGACTAGGGGACACAGGCTCCTACGAGCAGTACTTC
CASSSGLGDTGSYEQYF
>NA|TRBV9|TRBJ1-2|TRBD1
TGTGCCAGCAGCCCGAGGCTGGGACAGGGTCTTAACTATGGCTACACCTTC
CASSPRLGQGLNYGYTF
>NA|TRBV6-5|TRBJ2-2|NA
TGTGCCAGCAGTCTACTGACGGGATTCCTGTTTTTT
CASSLLTGFLFF
>once|TRBV6-6|TRBJ1-5|TRBD1
TGTGCCAGCAGGGTACAGGGGGGAATAAATCAGCCCCAGCATTTT
CASRVQGGINQPQHF
>NA|TRBV3-1/TRBV3-2|TRBJ2-5|NA
TGTGCCAGCAGCCAAGGAGCAGGGGAATCGGAGACCCAGTACTTC
CASSQGAGESETQYF
>NA|TRBV5-5|TRBJ2-7|NA
TGTGCCAGCAGCCGGGGGGCAAATTACGAGCAGTACTTC
CASSRGANYEQYF
>NA|TRBV5-1|TRBJ2-2|TRBD1
TGCGCCAGCAGCCTCAGAGGGGGCCAGAACACCGGGGAGCTGTTTTTT
CASSLRGGQNTGELFF
>NA|TRBV5-8|TRBJ2-7|TRBD1
TGTGCCAGCAGCTCACCAGGGACAGGGAATTCCTACGAGCAGTACTTC
CASSSPGTGNSYEQYF
>once|TRBV11-2|TRBJ2-1|TRBD2
TGTGCCAGCAGCTTAACTAGCGGGGCCTCCTACAATGAGCAGTTCTTC
CASSLTSGASYNEQFF
>NA|TRBV13|TRBJ2-2|NA
TGTGCCAGCAGCGCGGCGACTGGTGTTTCCCCCCCGAACACCGGGGAGCTGTTTTTT
CASSAATGVSPPNTGELFF
>NA|TRBV6-1|TRBJ1-1|NA
TGTGCCAGCAGTGAAGTGCGGGGTGACACTGAAGCTTTCTTT
CASSEVRGDTEAFF
>few|TRBV2|TRBJ1-2|NA
TGTGCCAGCAGAGGACAAGTCTCCCTAAGGGGGAGCAACTATGGCTACACCTTC
CASRGQVSLRGSNYGYTF
>NA|TRBV10-3|TRBJ2-7|NA
TGTGCCATCAACTCCAGACACGGGGGCGAGCAGTACTTC
CAINSRHGGEQYF
>NA|TRBV24-1|TRBJ2-2|NA
TGTGCCACCAGTGATGCCGGGATGGCTGGGGAGCTGTTTTTT
CATSDAGMAGELFF
>once|TRBV12-3/TRBV12-4|TRBJ2-5|TRBD1
TGTGCCAGCACCCTGGGACAGGCGGGGACCCAGTACTTC
CASTLGQAGTQYF
>NA|TRBV7-9|TRBJ1-5|TRBD1
TGTGCCAGCAGCTACCAGGACAGGGCCGGAAATCAGCCCCAGCATTTT
CASSYQDRAGNQPQHF
>NA|TRBV5-1|TRBJ1-2|TRBD1
TGCGCCAGCAGCCTTGGGACAGGGGCCGCCGGGATGGCTAACTATGGCTACACCTTC
CASSLGTGAAGMANYGYTF
>NA|TRBV7-3|TRBJ2-1|NA
TGTGCCAGCAGCCTAACTTCCTCCCGCTACAATGAGCAGTTCTTC
CASSLTSSRYNEQFF